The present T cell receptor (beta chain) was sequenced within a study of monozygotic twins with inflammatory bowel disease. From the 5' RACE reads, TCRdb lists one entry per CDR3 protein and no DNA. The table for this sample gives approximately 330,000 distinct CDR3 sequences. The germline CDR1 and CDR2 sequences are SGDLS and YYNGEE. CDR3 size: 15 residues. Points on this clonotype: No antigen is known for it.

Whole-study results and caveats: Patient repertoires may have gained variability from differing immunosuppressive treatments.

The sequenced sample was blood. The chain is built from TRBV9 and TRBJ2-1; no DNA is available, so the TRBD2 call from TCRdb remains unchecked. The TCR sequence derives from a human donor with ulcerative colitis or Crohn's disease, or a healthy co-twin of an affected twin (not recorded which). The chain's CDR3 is CASSVAPGTYNEQFF.